This T cell receptor (beta chain) was profiled in a study of T-cell reconstitution after alpha-beta-depleted transplantation in children. Germline lookup yields CDR1 MDHEN and CDR2 SYDVKM. The CDR3 runs to 13 residues. V shed 1 base and J shed 0 bases, with 3 bases lying between them. This clonotype has at least ten counts. Its antigen is undetermined. Whole-study findings and limits: At the one-year point after transplant, T-cell counts and TCRbeta diversity were found to come mostly from T cells that had been newly produced. As was reported, about two months after transplant, alpha-beta T cells came from several hundred expanded graft clones.

Unique molecular identifiers were incorporated during preparation of the TCRbeta library. TCRdb re-called the PCR reads through MiXCR, storing one row per CDR3 protein. The sample records 490,000 or so distinct CDR3 sequences, 8% to 11% being singletons. The clonotype originates from a child aged 2 to 15 with inherited bone marrow failure, due to receive a stem cell transplant. The V gene is TRBV28, the J gene TRBJ1-2; no reliable D call. The sample here was PBMCs, taken before TCRalphabeta/CD19-depleted stem cell transplant. The CDR3 DNA reads as TGTGCCAGCAGTTTATCAACTAACTATGGCTACACCTTC. Protein product: CASSLSTNYGYTF.